Listed here are 29 T cell receptor beta chains from one sample, sequenced in a study of CD4 and CD8 cells across lung adenocarcinoma regions (dated by TCRdb to between 2017 and 2018). Library preparation employed PCR. Instrument used: HiSeq X Ten. The public reads were quality trimmed at Q25 with fastp and then assembled into clones with MiXCR by TCRdb, keeping productive beta chains. Merged by CDR3 protein, the rows form single entries marked with the most common genes and DNA. The sample contains under 15,000 distinct CDR3 sequences, about 50% of them found a single time. The top ten clonotypes cover approximately 31% of the sample. Sequences were obtained from CD8+ T cells from the margin of a lung tumor. The label giving this sample's cell subset or site can be read as: tumor margin region. The source of these receptors is a male donor with lung adenocarcinoma. The CD4 and CD8 labels of this study may be unreliable.

On this clonotype: Germline and junction disagree at one end, which may indicate a read error. The CDR3 bases are TGCGCCGGCAGTGACACAGATACGCAGTACTTC. It yields the protein CAGSDTDTQYF. The genes are TRBV10-2 and TRBJ2-5; D gene ambiguous. The CDR3 loop spans 11 amino acids. The germline V gene has CDR1 WSHSY and CDR2 SAAADI.

V is TRBV6-2 or TRBV6-3 and J is TRBJ2-3; possible D gene TRBD2, 5 bases. The CDR3 is made up of 17 amino acids. Trimming took 7 bases from V and 0 from J, leaving 20 bases between them. Germline CDR1 and CDR2: MNHEY and SVGEGT. CDR3 protein: CASTGASAGISTDTQYF. DNA of the CDR3: TGTGCCAGCACCGGAGCGTCGGCCGGGATCAGCACAGATACGCAGTATTTT.

The V call is TRBV27, the J call TRBJ2-5; D assignment may be TRBD1 or TRBD2 (6 bases each). The length of the CDR3 is 15 residues. Germline values: CDR1 MNHEY, CDR2 SMNVEV (reference sequence). CDR3 sequence reads: CCTSFGGRDQETQYF. The CDR3 DNA reads TGTTGCACGAGTTTCGGGGGCCGTGACCAAGAGACCCAGTACTTC.

This clonotype qualifies as medium-sized. The chain couples TRBV27 to TRBJ2-5; 12 bases align to TRBD2. The J call is doubtful: the DNA matches TRBJ2-7 better. Germline-derived CDR1 and CDR2 are MNHEY and SMNVEV (reference sequence). The CDR3 extends over 14 amino acids. The CDR3 loop reads CASSKGLAGSEQYF. CDR3 DNA: TGTGCCAGCAGTAAAGGACTAGCGGGAAGCGAGCAGTACTTC.

This clonotype was observed many times. The chain combines TRBV6-5 with TRBJ1-1, with TRBD1 as a possible D gene (5 bases). CDR1 is MNHEY and CDR2 is SVGAGI in the germline V gene. The CDR3 is 15 amino acids. V was cut by 4 bases and J by 4 bases, with 16 bases left in between. The CDR3 DNA reads as TGTGCCAGCAGTTTGACTGACAGCAAGGGCACTGAAGCTTTCTTT. Its translation is CASSLTDSKGTEAFF.

In this sample, this clonotype turned up once. V and J are TRBV6-5 and TRBJ2-2; TRBD1 is a possible D gene (8 bases). CDR1 is MNHEY, CDR2 SVGAGI, per germline. Trimming stripped 7 bases from V and 1 base from J, with 16 bases between. The CDR3 runs to 16 residues. DNA for the CDR3: TGTGCCAGCATTCTCAGCGGGACAGGGAACACCGGGGAGCTGTTTTTT. This encodes CASILSGTGNTGELFF.

On this clonotype itself: At one end, the junction sequence differs from germline, possibly due to a read error. The CDR3 DNA reads TGTGCCAGCAGTTCACGGGGGGCGGGAGGCAAAGACACTCAGTACTTT. It is translated as CASSSRGAGGKDTQYF. The V gene is TRBV27, the J gene TRBJ2-4, with 8 bases identical to TRBD2. In germline, CDR1 is MNHEY, CDR2 SMNVEV (reference sequence). The CDR3 is 16 amino acids.

Points on this clonotype: The junction shows a germline mismatch at one end, possibly a read error. CDR3 coding DNA: TGTGCGGGGAGCGGACCGATTGACCCAGATACCCAGTATTTC. As protein: CAGSGPIDPDTQYF. This chain connects TRBV12-3 or TRBV12-4 to TRBJ2-3, with D perhaps matching TRBD2 (5 bases). This CDR3 has 14 residues.

This clonotype has just a few counts. DNA for the CDR3: TGTGCCAGCAGTTTAGGGGATAGCGCCAGCTCCTACAATGAGCAGTTCTTC. Residues: CASSLGDSASSYNEQFF. This chain connects TRBV12-3 or TRBV12-4 to TRBJ2-1; maybe TRBD2 (5 bases). V lost 1 base and J lost 0, with 13 bases in between. The CDR3 extends over 17 amino acids.

The CDR3 sequence: CASSLGDRRRNNYEQFF. The CDR3 DNA is TGTGCCAGCAGTTTAGGTGACAGGCGCCGTAACAACTACGAGCAGTTCTTC. The V call is TRBV12-3 or TRBV12-4, the J call TRBJ2-1; tentative D call: TRBD1 (6 bases). V was pared by 1 base and J by 10 bases, with 23 bases between. The CDR3 runs to 17 residues.

This clonotype came up many times. V usage is TRBV6-1 and J usage is TRBJ2-3; D call uncertain. Looked up from germline, CDR1 is MNHNS and CDR2 is SASEGT. V was trimmed by 3 bases and J by 8 bases, leaving 9 bases between them. The CDR3 contains 12 residues. The CDR3 reads CASSENRVTQYF. Written as DNA, the CDR3 is TGTGCCAGCAGTGAGAATCGTGTTACGCAGTATTTT.

This chain's CDR3 is CASSAGLAGRDQETQYF. CDR3 nucleotides: TGTGCCAGCAGTGCGGGGCTAGCGGGCCGGGACCAAGAGACCCAGTACTTC. This chain links TRBV27 with TRBJ2-5, with 8 bases matching TRBD2. This CDR3 is 17 amino acids long. The V segment lost 5 bases and the J segment 0 bases; nucleotides outside the gene matches: 11. Looked up from germline, CDR1 is MNHEY and CDR2 is SMNVEV (reference sequence).

V and J are TRBV7-2 and TRBJ2-6; D is undetermined. The V gene lost 2 bases and the J gene lost 4 bases, with 9 bases spanning the gap. This CDR3 has 15 residues. CDR1 and CDR2 from the germline V gene are SGHTA and FQGNSA. CDR3 DNA: TGTGCCAGCAGCTTAATGGCGGACGGGGCCAACGTCCTGACTTTC. It specifies CASSLMADGANVLTF.

Judged by abundance, this clonotype is medium-sized. The V gene is TRBV6-1, the J gene TRBJ1-2; D is unresolved. V dropped 4 bases and J dropped 5 bases, with 2 bases sitting between them. CDR1 MNHNS and CDR2 SASEGT come from the germline V gene. The CDR3 is 10 amino acids. The CDR3 DNA is TGTGCCAGCAGTGGGTATGGCTACACCTTC. Translated, it gives CASSGYGYTF.

A remark on this clonotype: No DNA is shown, since the ends of the CDR3 on it are uncertain; the CDR3 is the one TCRdb lists. The chain joins TRBV6-1 to TRBJ2-3; the table's D gene call, TRBD2, was not cross checked with the DNA. The CDR3 is 16 amino acids long, termini counted. Germline assignment: CDR1 MNHNS and CDR2 SASEGT. CDR3 sequence: CASGGVAGGATDTQYF.

Concerning this clonotype itself: The junction departs from the called germline gene at one end, perhaps through a read error. The rearrangement joins TRBV6-1 to TRBJ2-6; 7 nucleotides agree with TRBD1. CDR1 and CDR2 from the germline V gene are MNHNS and SASEGT. The CDR3 covers 15 residues. The CDR3 region is CASSPRGRAKNTQYF. In nucleotides, the CDR3 is TGTGCCAGCAGCCCGAGGGGGCGCGCAAAAAACACGCAGTACTTT.

This clonotype showed up many times. V usage is TRBV28 and J usage is TRBJ2-1; a possible D gene is TRBD1 (6 bases). The end of the DNA is better explained by TRBJ2-7, so the J call may be wrong. CDR1 and CDR2 (germline): MDHEN, SYDVKM. This CDR3 contains 14 residues. The CDR3 nucleotides are TGTGCCAGCAGTGGACAGCCGAGCTCCTACGAGCAGTACTTC. Residues: CASSGQPSSYEQYF.

Judged by abundance, this clonotype is medium-sized. The chain has TRBV7-2 and TRBJ2-3, with D possibly being TRBD2 (6 bases). This CDR3 region has 13 residues. The germline V gene encodes CDR1 SGHTA and CDR2 FQGNSA. The V gene lost 5 bases and the J gene lost 5 bases, with 11 bases spanning the gap. The CDR3, as DNA: TGTGCCAGCAGCCCTAGCGAGAGAGATACGCAGTATTTT. Amino acid sequence: CASSPSERDTQYF. Filled out from reference TRBV7-2 and TRBJ2-3, the complete variable domain reads GAGVSQSPSNKVTEKGKDVELRCDPISGHTALYWYRQSLGQGLEFLIYFQGNSAPDKSGLPSDRFSAERTGGSVSTLTIQRTQQEDSAVYLCASSPSERDTQYFGPGTRLTVL.

The chain combines TRBV6-5 with TRBJ2-7; no firm D call. V lost 7 bases, J lost 6 bases, and 16 bases lay in between. CDR3 size: 13 residues. In germline, CDR1 is MNHEY, CDR2 SVGAGI. CDR3 region: CASNWAAGREQYF. As DNA, the CDR3 is TGTGCCAGCAATTGGGCGGCCGGGCGCGAGCAGTACTTC.

The chain couples TRBV30 to TRBJ2-5; D is unclear. The CDR3 loop spans 13 amino acids. The germline V gene encodes CDR1 GTSNPN and CDR2 SVGIG (reference sequence). V shed 0 bases and J shed 5 bases, with 10 bases lying between them. The DNA of the CDR3 is TGTGCCTGGAGTGTACATCTAGTGGAGACCCAGTACTTC. Its translation is CAWSVHLVETQYF.

This chain connects TRBV6-1 to TRBJ2-1; tentatively, D is TRBD1 (6 bases). V lost 6 bases to trimming and J lost 4 bases, with 13 bases between them. The CDR3 totals 14 residues. Looked up from germline, CDR1 is MNHNS and CDR2 is SASEGT. The CDR3 DNA reads TGTGCCAGCAGCCCGCCGACAGGTTACAATGAGCAGTTCTTC. Translated: CASSPPTGYNEQFF.

This clonotype was seen at least ten times. The gene calls are TRBV10-3 and TRBJ1-4, with 7 positions matching TRBD1. Trimming at V came to 4 bases and at J to 11 bases, leaving 7 bases not matched to a gene. CDR3 length: 13 amino acids. The germline V gene has CDR1 ENHRY and CDR2 SYGVKD. The CDR3 region has the DNA TGTGCCATCAGTGGGGACAGCGCAAGGAAACTGTTTTTT. It specifies CAISGDSARKLFF.

This clonotype has only a few counts. J is TRBJ2-3 and V is TRBV4-2, with TRBD2 matching 9 bases. The CDR3 loop spans 16 amino acids. Germline V CDR1 and CDR2: LGHNA, YNFKEQ. The V gene end was trimmed by 5 bases and the J gene end by 6 bases; junction bases not matched to a gene: 12. CDR3 bases: TGTGCCAGCAGCGACGATAAAGCGGGAGGCGGGGATACGCAGTATTTT. Encoded protein: CASSDDKAGGGDTQYF.

Remarks on this clonotype: One end of the junction is discordant with germline, which a read error may explain. This chain connects TRBV6-1 to TRBJ2-6, with D perhaps being TRBD1 or TRBD2 (5 bases each). Germline V gene lookup returns CDR1 MNHNS and CDR2 SASEGT. CDR3 length: 17 amino acids. The chain's CDR3 is CASTGIGAGPWANVLSF. DNA of the CDR3: TGTGCCAGCACCGGGATAGGGGCAGGTCCGTGGGCCAACGTCCTGTCTTTC.

The chain joins TRBV6-1 to TRBJ2-5, with a tentative D call TRBD2 (5 bases). Germline loops: CDR1 MNHNS, CDR2 SASEGT. Trimming left V 11 bases short and J 0 bases short, with 19 bases between. The CDR3 is made up of 15 amino acids. Here the CDR3 reads CAARSAGGDQETQYF. As DNA, the CDR3 is TGTGCCGCGAGGAGCGCGGGCGGAGACCAAGAGACCCAGTACTTC.

The chain uses TRBV6-1 and TRBJ2-1, with D possibly being TRBD1 (5 bases). Germline lookup yields CDR1 MNHNS and CDR2 SASEGT. The CDR3 loop spans 13 amino acids. The V gene lost 8 bases and the J gene lost 10 bases, with 18 bases spanning the gap. The CDR3 loop reads CASYRNGYYEQFF. The CDR3 DNA reads as TGTGCCAGCTACAGGAACGGATACTACGAGCAGTTCTTC.

This clonotype was counted only a few times. The chain has TRBV12-3 or TRBV12-4 and TRBJ2-2; D gene unclear. The CDR3 has 13 amino acids. V lost 6 bases, J lost 2 bases, and 7 bases lay in between. CDR3 nucleotides: TGTGCCAGCAGCCCTTTAAACACCGGGGAGCTGTTTTTT. Translated: CASSPLNTGELFF.

This clonotype was recorded a few times. The chain employs TRBV5-1 and TRBJ2-5, with TRBD2 matching over 7 bases. This CDR3 has 15 residues. Germline CDR1 is SGHRS and CDR2 is YFSETQ. V lost 3 bases to trimming and J lost 11 bases; unmatched junction nucleotides: 16. The CDR3 region has the DNA TGCGCCAGCAGCTGGGGGGGGGAAAGCCGTAATGAGCAGTACTTC. It yields the protein CASSWGGESRNEQYF.

This chain uses TRBV30 with TRBJ1-3; the match to TRBD1 covers 9 bases. V dropped 0 bases and J dropped 5; count of bases not matched to a gene: 14. Germline lookup yields CDR1 GTSNPN and CDR2 SVGIG (reference sequence). This CDR3 is 18 amino acids long. The CDR3 DNA is TGTGCCTGGAGTGTTCTCCGGGGGACAGGGAACGTTAGAAACACCATATATTTT. This codes for CAWSVLRGTGNVRNTIYF.